This entry lists 20 T cell receptor beta chains sequenced from one sample in a study of T cell responses to AZD1222 COVID-19 vaccine. Measured with immunoSEQ multiplex PCR; TCRdb has only the in-frame clones, and not every one. The profile shows roughly 100,000 clones, 80% to 90% of them singletons. This material consisted of peripheral blood, taken on day 0 of AZD1222 vaccination. The receptors derive from an adult in good health.

This chain joins TRBV5-1 and TRBJ1-2; D perhaps matches TRBD1 (5 bases). The CDR3 consists of 13 residues. Trimming left V 0 bases short and J 8 bases short, with 11 bases between. Germline lookup yields CDR1 SGHRS and CDR2 YFSETQ. In nucleotides, the CDR3 is TGCGCCAGCAGCTTGGCTGGGGGAGAAGGCTACACCTTC. Translated, it gives CASSLAGGEGYTF.

This clone was detected only once. The same CDR3 arises from other DNA sequences in this sample as well. This chain links TRBV18 with TRBJ1-1; D remains ambiguous. Trimming left V 3 bases short and J 0 bases short, with 5 bases between. The CDR3 extends over 13 amino acids. Germline values: CDR1 KGHSH, CDR2 LQKENI. CDR3 amino acids: CASSPSMNTEAFF. The CDR3 DNA reads TGTGCCAGCTCACCTTCGATGAACACTGAAGCTTTCTTT. Full variable domain (missing parts from reference TRBV18 and TRBJ1-1): NAGVMQNPRHLVRRRGQEARLRCSPMKGHSHVYWYRQLPEEGLKFMVYLQKENIIDESGMPKERFSAEFPKEGPSILRIQQVVRGDSAAYFCASSPSMNTEAFFGQGTRLTVV.

The count of this clone is one. In DNA, the CDR3 is TGCAGTGCTAGTCCAAGGACAGGGGGAAATCAGCCCCAGCATTTT. Its protein is CSASPRTGGNQPQHF. The chain links TRBV20-1 to TRBJ1-5, with 10 bases fitting TRBD1. In germline, CDR1 is DFQATT, CDR2 SNEGSKA (reference sequence). CDR3 size: 15 residues. The ends lost 3 bases at V and 4 bases at J; junction bases unmatched: 6.

This rearrangement joins TRBV13 to TRBJ2-1, with 14 bases aligning to TRBD2. Germline CDR1 and CDR2: PRHDT and FYEKMQ (reference sequence). Losses at the gene ends were 10 bases for V and 7 bases for J; bases not matched to a gene: 6. CDR3 length: 14 amino acids. The CDR3 DNA sequence: TGTGCCACCAGGACTAGCGGGGGGCCTAATGAGCAGTTCTTC. This encodes CATRTSGGPNEQFF. Variable domain in full (rest from reference TRBV13 and TRBJ2-1): AAGVIQSPRHLIKEKRETATLKCYPIPRHDTVYWYQQGPGQDPQFLISFYEKMQSDKGSIPDRFSAQQFSDYHSELNMSSLELGDSALYFCATRTSGGPNEQFFGPGTRLTVL.

CDR3 region: CASRILSAGSYEQYF. In DNA form, the CDR3 reads TGTGCCAGCAGAATCCTATCAGCGGGGTCCTACGAGCAGTACTTC. The chain uses TRBV27 and TRBJ2-7; the match to TRBD2 covers 7 bases. Germline V CDR1 and CDR2: MNHEY, SMNVEV (reference sequence). CDR3 length: 15 amino acids. Unmatched junction bases numbered 9, after V lost 6 bases and J lost 1 base.

This chain links TRBV27 with TRBJ2-7; TRBD1 might be the D (6 bases). The germline V gene has CDR1 MNHEY and CDR2 SMNVEV (reference sequence). V shed 8 bases and J shed 9 bases, with 29 bases lying between them. This CDR3 spans 16 amino acids. CDR3 nucleotides: TGTGCCAGCGGTCCCCTTCAAGACAGGCCCTTTTTAGGGCAGTACTTC. Translated, it gives CASGPLQDRPFLGQYF.

The genes are TRBV27 and TRBJ1-1; no firm D call. Deletions cut 3 bases from V and 2 bases from J, with 7 bases between. The germline V gene has CDR1 MNHEY and CDR2 SMNVEV (reference sequence). The CDR3 extends over 13 amino acids. DNA of the CDR3: TGTGCCAGCAGTTTGTGGGGAAACACTGAAGCTTTCTTT. Protein: CASSLWGNTEAFF.

The V call is TRBV7-2, the J call TRBJ1-1, with D possibly being TRBD1 (5 bases). This CDR3 region has 16 residues. Between the trimmed V and J ends, which lost 5 bases and 0 bases, there was a span of 16 bases. Germline V gives CDR1 SGHTA, CDR2 FQGNSA. The CDR3 region is CASSPGVILMNTEAFF. The CDR3 nucleotides are TGTGCCAGCAGCCCGGGGGTAATTTTAATGAACACTGAAGCTTTCTTT.

This clone has a single count. The chain has TRBV5-1 and TRBJ2-1, with 10 bases fitting TRBD2. Germline V gene sequence: CDR1 SGHRS, CDR2 YFSETQ. The CDR3 runs 14 residues. With 8 bases clipped from V and 4 bases from J, the junction kept 6 bases outside the gene matches. The CDR3 DNA is TGCGCCAGTAGAGCGGGAGGGGAATACAATGAGCAGTTCTTC. Its translation is CASRAGGEYNEQFF.

The V and J genes are TRBV28 and TRBJ1-3; 10 bases are a match to TRBD1. V lost 6 bases and J lost 6; bases outside the gene matches: 5. Germline-derived CDR1 and CDR2 are MDHEN and SYDVKM. The CDR3 spans 14 residues. This CDR3 is CASRPGQGLNTIYF. Here the CDR3 DNA reads TGTGCCAGCAGACCGGGACAGGGGTTAAACACCATATATTTT.

The rearrangement links TRBV24-1 to TRBJ1-3; 7 positions agree with TRBD1. The germline CDR1 and CDR2 sequences are KGHDR and SFDVKD. V dropped 3 bases and J dropped 0; count of bases not matched to a gene: 1. This CDR3 spans 15 amino acids. The CDR3 spells CATSDGTASGNTIYF. In nucleotides, the CDR3 is TGTGCCACCAGTGATGGGACAGCCTCTGGAAACACCATATATTTT.

The chain carries TRBV24-1 and TRBJ2-3; 10 positions match TRBD2. Trimming at V came to 3 bases and at J to 3 bases, leaving 5 bases not matched to a gene. The CDR3 has 16 residues. Germline V gives CDR1 KGHDR, CDR2 SFDVKD. CDR3 in DNA: TGTGCCACCAGTGATGCGAGCGGGGGGGCAACAGATACGCAGTATTTT. This translates into CATSDASGGATDTQYF.

The chain uses TRBV6-2 or TRBV6-3 and TRBJ1-5; the match to TRBD1 covers 10 bases. The trim removed 0 bases at V and 4 bases at J, leaving 9 bases unmatched. Germline V gene sequence: CDR1 MNHEY, CDR2 SVGEGT. This CDR3 has 18 amino acids. The CDR3 reads CASSYSGQGSKWNQPQHF. The DNA for the CDR3 is TGTGCCAGCAGTTACTCGGGACAGGGGTCTAAGTGGAATCAGCCCCAGCATTTT.

This clone has only one observation. This sequence joins TRBV9 and TRBJ1-3; D is possibly TRBD1 (6 bases). CDR3 length: 16 residues. From germline, CDR1 is SGDLS and CDR2 YYNGEE. V was shortened by 3 bases and J by 0 bases, with 13 bases between the two germline ends. The CDR3 region has the DNA TGTGCCAGCAGCGCCGGTGAGGGGGGCTCTGGAAACACCATATATTTT. Protein product: CASSAGEGGSGNTIYF. Based on the CDR3 plus reference TRBV9 and TRBJ1-3, the full variable domain is DSGVTQTPKHLITATGQRVTLRCSPRSGDLSVYWYQQSLDQGLQFLIQYYNGEERAKGNILERFSAQQFPDLHSELNLSSLELGDSALYFCASSAGEGGSGNTIYFGEGSWLTVV.

The chain has TRBV6-2 or TRBV6-3 and TRBJ2-1, with TRBD2 matching 8 bases. CDR3 length equals 14 residues. The J segment lost 4 bases and the V segment lost 2 bases, leaving 1 base of the junction unmatched. Germline loops: CDR1 MNHEY, CDR2 SVGEGT. CDR3 loop: CASSYRGGYNEQFF. As DNA, the CDR3 is TGTGCCAGCAGTTACCGGGGGGGTTACAATGAGCAGTTCTTC.

The chain combines TRBV19 with TRBJ2-3, with 14 positions matching TRBD2. Losses at the gene ends were 4 bases for V and 1 base for J; bases not matched to a gene: 7. CDR3 length: 18 amino acids. Germline CDR1 and CDR2: LNHDA and SQIVND (reference sequence). The CDR3 region has the DNA TGTGCCAGTAGTACCATCGGGACTAGCGGGGGTCGCACAGATACGCAGTATTTT. Translated: CASSTIGTSGGRTDTQYF.

The chain recombines TRBV27 with TRBJ1-2; D is possibly TRBD1 (6 bases). The CDR3 consists of 16 residues. Trimming pared 4 bases from V and 4 bases from J, leaving 19 bases between. The germline gives CDR1 MNHEY, CDR2 SMNVEV (reference sequence). In DNA, the CDR3 is TGTGCCAGCAGTTGGGGCGGGGGCGCTTTTGGCTATGGCTACACCTTC. Translated: CASSWGGGAFGYGYTF.

The chain joins TRBV9 to TRBJ2-1; possible D gene TRBD2, 5 bases. Germline loops: CDR1 SGDLS, CDR2 YYNGEE. Trimming shortened V by 1 base and J by 4 bases, and 18 bases separated the two germline ends. The CDR3 is 17 residues long. CDR3 region: CASSVSAADSTYNEQFF. CDR3 DNA sequence: TGTGCCAGCAGCGTAAGTGCGGCGGACTCAACTTACAATGAGCAGTTCTTC. The full variable domain, in which reference TRBV9 and TRBJ2-1 provide the parts outside the CDR3, is DSGVTQTPKHLITATGQRVTLRCSPRSGDLSVYWYQQSLDQGLQFLIQYYNGEERAKGNILERFSAQQFPDLHSELNLSSLELGDSALYFCASSVSAADSTYNEQFFGPGTRLTVL.

V usage is TRBV28 and J usage is TRBJ1-5, with D unclear. Trimming stripped 3 bases from V and 6 bases from J, with 9 bases between. CDR1 MDHEN and CDR2 SYDVKM come from the germline V gene. This CDR3 comprises 13 residues. The CDR3 loop is CASSLNEFQPQHF. Here the CDR3 DNA reads TGTGCCAGCAGTTTGAATGAGTTTCAGCCCCAGCATTTT.

The chain has TRBV7-2 and TRBJ2-2; D may be TRBD2 (6 bases). The germline V and J ends were trimmed by 2 bases and 0 bases, with 16 bases remaining between them. Germline assignment: CDR1 SGHTA and CDR2 FQGNSA. This CDR3 spans 18 amino acids. CDR3 loop: CASSLPRGTASNTGELFF. The CDR3 DNA is TGTGCCAGCAGCTTACCACGGGGGACTGCCTCGAACACCGGGGAGCTGTTTTTT.